This T cell receptor (beta chain) was observed in a study of beta chain features in type 1 diabetes. General observations from the study: No resolution was reached here on whether HLA type influences TCRB rearrangement. Diminished insertions and augmented deletions at VDJ junctions characterized type 1 diabetes patients.

Stem cell-like memory, regulatory, central memory and naive CD4+ cells were sorted via CD45RO/CCR7/CD25/CD127/CD95/CD27. With regard to this clone: Its specificity is unknown.

The study reverse transcribed the entire isolated RNA, so it sequenced expressed TCRB transcripts. The data were produced by immunoSEQ multiplex PCR, yet TCRdb's version contains in-frame clones alone and is incomplete. Of hundreds of thousands of clones in the sample, roughly 15% are singletons; the top ten hold about 0.025%. This TCR came from a woman aged 18-29 years in good health. The sample consisted of naive CD4+ T cells from blood.

CDR3 bases: TGTGCCAGCAGTTCACTGGGAATGAACACTGAAGCTTTCTTT. Residues: CASSSLGMNTEAFF. The J gene is TRBJ1-1, the V gene TRBV6-5; D ambiguous. This CDR3 spans 14 amino acids. Trimming stripped 4 bases from V and 0 bases from J, with 9 bases between. From germline, CDR1 is MNHEY and CDR2 SVGAGI.